These 3 T cell receptor beta chains originate from one sample sequenced in a study of CD8 T cells in ankylosing spondylitis. One entry per CDR3 protein, called by TCRdb with MiXCR from the 5' RACE reads. The sample shows around 150,000 distinct CDR3 sequences, over 9.5% of them seen only once. Sample: blood, either unsorted or a sorted T cell fraction (not recorded which). These receptors were taken from a female donor with ankylosing spondylitis or in good health (not recorded which).

This sequence joins TRBV2 and TRBJ1-2, with 7 bases lining up with TRBD1. J lost 7 bases, V lost 3 bases, and 5 bases had no gene match. This CDR3 spans 13 amino acids. Per germline, CDR1 SNHLY and CDR2 FYNNEI. The CDR3 sequence is CASSDEGAGGYTF. The CDR3 DNA is TGTGCCAGCAGTGACGAGGGGGCGGGTGGCTACACCTTC.

There are many counts of this clonotype. The CDR3 region has the DNA TGTGCCAGCAGTTACGGGGGGGTAGCTGGGGCCAACGTCCTGACTTTC. As protein: CASSYGGVAGANVLTF. The gene calls are TRBV6-5 and TRBJ2-6; 7 positions agree with TRBD2. Germline V gives CDR1 MNHEY, CDR2 SVGAGI. Trimming at V came to 2 bases and at J to 2 bases, leaving 3 bases not matched to a gene. The CDR3 loop spans 16 amino acids.

This clonotype is termed medium-sized. The chain uses TRBV10-2 and TRBJ2-3; 8 bases line up with TRBD2. Germline values: CDR1 WSHSY, CDR2 SAAADI. J was trimmed by 2 bases and V by 2 bases; bases with no gene match: 3. The CDR3 is made up of 15 amino acids. CDR3 nucleotide sequence: TGCGCCAGCAGTGAGACACTAGCGGCCACAGATACGCAGTATTTT. This codes for CASSETLAATDTQYF.